Following are 25 T cell receptor beta chains from one sample sequenced in a study of regulatory T cells. Whole-study findings and limits: In CD3G-deficient patients, conventional CD4+ T cells were enriched for hydrophobic CDR3 residues at positions 6 and 7.

Amplification used 52 TRBV primers and 13 TRBJ primers. TCRdb keeps only in-frame clones here, not all; method: immunoSEQ multiplex PCR. The sample has over 30,000 clones, roughly 92% seen once. These TCRs' antigens remain unknown. The material sequenced was conventional CD4+ T cells sorted from blood. Receptor source: a child younger than 10 with CD3G deficiency.

This clone was counted between two and nine times. The chain has TRBV28 and TRBJ1-5, with 9 nucleotides matching TRBD1. The CDR3 has 14 amino acids. Germline lookup yields CDR1 MDHEN and CDR2 SYDVKM. V lost 2 bases to trimming and J lost 4 bases; unmatched junction nucleotides: 0. The CDR3 nucleotides are TGTGCCAGCAGTTTAGGACAGGGGAATCAGCCCCAGCATTTT. It specifies CASSLGQGNQPQHF.

This sequence joins TRBV5-1 and TRBJ1-1; unclear D gene. CDR3 size: 13 residues. Germline V gene sequence: CDR1 SGHRS, CDR2 YFSETQ. Trimming removed 4 bases from V and 1 base from J, with 8 bases in between. The CDR3 spells CASSPFPNTEAFF. CDR3 DNA: TGCGCCAGCAGCCCTTTTCCGAACACTGAAGCTTTCTTT.

The gene calls are TRBV28 and TRBJ2-1; D may match TRBD1 or TRBD2 (5 bases each). V was clipped by 5 bases and J by 4 bases, with 15 bases between them. This CDR3 is 15 amino acids long. The germline V gene has CDR1 MDHEN and CDR2 SYDVKM. The CDR3: CASSGAGAGYNEQFF. The DNA of the CDR3 is TGTGCCAGCAGTGGGGCCGGGGCAGGTTACAATGAGCAGTTCTTC.

The genes are TRBV6-1 and TRBJ2-1; 12 nucleotides line up with TRBD2. Germline CDR1 MNHNS, CDR2 SASEGT. Trimming removed 6 bases from V and 7 bases from J; junction bases left unmatched: 1. The CDR3 is 13 residues long. CDR3 loop: CASRLAGGNEQFF. CDR3 sequence (DNA): TGTGCCAGCAGACTAGCGGGAGGTAATGAGCAGTTCTTC.

This chain joins TRBV28 and TRBJ2-7; 9 bases line up with TRBD2. The CDR3 consists of 14 residues. V shed 4 bases and J 1 base; nucleotides not matched to a gene: 2. Germline CDR1 is MDHEN and CDR2 is SYDVKM. This CDR3 reads CASSSRGGSYEQYF. Here the CDR3 DNA reads TGTGCCAGCAGTTCGCGGGGGGGGTCCTACGAGCAGTACTTC.

This chain connects TRBV5-1 to TRBJ2-2, with D perhaps TRBD1 (6 bases). The CDR3 totals 15 residues. Germline CDR1 is SGHRS and CDR2 is YFSETQ. The ends were cut back, 0 bases at V and 3 bases at J, with 9 bases in the middle. The CDR3 is CASSLGTAHTGELFF. The CDR3 DNA reads as TGCGCCAGCAGCTTGGGGACAGCTCACACCGGGGAGCTGTTTTTT.

V gene TRBV11-2 combines with J gene TRBJ2-2, with 7 bases that match TRBD1. Looked up from germline, CDR1 is SGHAT and CDR2 is FQNNGV. This CDR3 contains 15 residues. V shed 5 bases and J 5 bases; nucleotides not matched to a gene: 8. The CDR3, as DNA: TGTGCCAGCAGCCCACCGGGACAGAGAACCGGGGAGCTGTTTTTT. Encoded protein: CASSPPGQRTGELFF.

V gene TRBV4-1 combines with J gene TRBJ2-1, with TRBD1 as a possible D gene (6 bases). With 2 bases removed from V and 2 bases from J, the gap between germline ends came to 19 bases. The CDR3 is made up of 18 amino acids. The germline V gene has CDR1 MGHRA and CDR2 YSYEKL. This chain's CDR3 is CASSQRERPTGPYNEQFF. CDR3 sequence (DNA): TGCGCCAGCAGCCAACGGGAAAGACCGACAGGTCCCTACAATGAGCAGTTCTTC.

As regards this clone: Other DNA sequences in this sample translate to the same CDR3. This chain uses TRBV28 with TRBJ1-2; possible D gene TRBD1, 5 bases. Germline-derived CDR1 and CDR2 are MDHEN and SYDVKM. The CDR3 totals 14 residues. V dropped 1 base and J dropped 5 bases, with 11 bases sitting between them. This chain's CDR3 is CASSLSGGGYGYTF. Written as DNA, the CDR3 is TGTGCCAGCAGTTTATCCGGCGGGGGGTATGGCTACACCTTC.

V gene TRBV28 combines with J gene TRBJ1-2, with 7 bases matching TRBD1. This CDR3 has 14 amino acids. Trimming removed 3 bases from V and 2 bases from J; junction bases left unmatched: 3. Germline V CDR1 and CDR2: MDHEN, SYDVKM. Here the CDR3 reads CASSLRGRNYGYTF. In DNA, the CDR3 is TGTGCCAGCAGTTTGAGGGGGCGCAACTATGGCTACACCTTC.

The rearrangement links TRBV5-1 to TRBJ2-1; 11 bases agree with TRBD2. The CDR3 consists of 16 residues. The ends lost 0 bases at V and 1 base at J; junction bases unmatched: 0. CDR1 SGHRS and CDR2 YFSETQ come from the germline V gene. This CDR3 reads CASSLGLAGSYNEQFF. Here the CDR3 DNA reads TGCGCCAGCAGCTTGGGACTAGCGGGGTCCTACAATGAGCAGTTCTTC.

This clone has just a few counts. V and J are TRBV28 and TRBJ2-7, with D perhaps TRBD2 (5 bases). Germline-derived CDR1 and CDR2 are MDHEN and SYDVKM. Between the trimmed V and J ends, which lost 2 bases and 7 bases, there was a span of 18 bases. The CDR3 loop spans 15 amino acids. The CDR3: CASSLRTGFPREQYF. The CDR3, as DNA: TGTGCCAGCAGTTTACGGACGGGGTTCCCTAGGGAGCAGTACTTC.

This clone was recorded a few times. V and J are TRBV7-8 and TRBJ1-1; D unresolved. From germline, CDR1 is SGHVS and CDR2 FQNEAQ. This CDR3 region has 13 residues. The germline V and J ends were trimmed by 2 bases and 4 bases, with 8 bases remaining between them. CDR3 nucleotides: TGTGCCAGCAGCTTACAGGAGGGCACTGAAGCTTTCTTT. It is translated as CASSLQEGTEAFF. Full variable domain (missing parts from reference TRBV7-8 and TRBJ1-1): GAGVSQSPRYKVAKRGQDVALRCDPISGHVSLFWYQQALGQGPEFLTYFQNEAQLDKSGLPSDRFFAERPEGSVSTLKIQRTQQEDSAVYLCASSLQEGTEAFFGQGTRLTVV.

This chain connects TRBV11-2 to TRBJ1-4; D unclear. Germline V lookup: CDR1 SGHAT, CDR2 FQNNGV. Deletions cut 1 base from V and 5 bases from J, with 11 bases between. This CDR3 contains 15 residues. CDR3 nucleotides: TGTGCCAGCAGCTTAGGGCACGGACCAAATGAAAAACTGTTTTTT. Amino acid sequence: CASSLGHGPNEKLFF.

The chain is built from TRBV6-1 and TRBJ1-5; TRBD1 aligns across 7 bases. The CDR3 extends over 13 amino acids. Trimming at V came to 7 bases and at J to 7 bases, leaving 7 bases not matched to a gene. Looked up from germline, CDR1 is MNHNS and CDR2 is SASEGT. CDR3 region: CASTGTVNQPQHF. The CDR3 DNA sequence: TGTGCCAGCACCGGGACAGTTAACCAGCCCCAGCATTTT.

The chain links TRBV18 to TRBJ2-2; D may be TRBD1 (5 bases). V was shortened by 2 bases and J by 8 bases, with 12 bases between the two germline ends. Germline loops: CDR1 KGHSH, CDR2 LQKENI. This CDR3 comprises 14 residues. The CDR3 loop reads CASSPGASPGELFF. The CDR3 DNA reads as TGTGCCAGCTCACCAGGGGCGTCACCGGGGGAGCTGTTTTTT. Combining the CDR3 with reference TRBV18 and TRBJ2-2 gives the whole variable domain NAGVMQNPRHLVRRRGQEARLRCSPMKGHSHVYWYRQLPEEGLKFMVYLQKENIIDESGMPKERFSAEFPKEGPSILRIQQVVRGDSAAYFCASSPGASPGELFFGEGSRLTVL.

A single count supports this clone. The rearrangement joins TRBV28 to TRBJ2-7, with TRBD2 matching 13 bases. Germline values: CDR1 MDHEN, CDR2 SYDVKM. Germline trimming cut 8 bases from V and 7 bases from J; bases unmatched to any gene: 5. The CDR3 has 13 residues. The CDR3 spells CASQTSGRSEQYF. In DNA form, the CDR3 reads TGTGCCAGCCAGACTAGCGGGAGGAGTGAGCAGTACTTC. The full variable domain, in which reference TRBV28 and TRBJ2-7 provide the parts outside the CDR3, is DVKVTQSSRYLVKRTGEKVFLECVQDMDHENMFWYRQDPGLGLRLIYFSYDVKMKEKGDIPEGYSVSREKKERFSLILESASTNQTSMYLCASQTSGRSEQYFGPGTRLTVT.

The chain recombines TRBV5-1 with TRBJ2-7; 7 nucleotides match TRBD2. CDR1 and CDR2 from the germline V gene are SGHRS and YFSETQ. This CDR3 comprises 15 residues. Trimming took 1 base from V and 2 from J; bases not matched to a gene: 6. DNA of the CDR3: TGCGCCAGCAGCTTGTACTCGGGAGGTGCCTACGAGCAGTACTTC. It translates to CASSLYSGGAYEQYF.

This sequence joins TRBV28 and TRBJ2-7; TRBD1 matches 10 bases. V lost 7 bases and J lost 4; bases outside the gene matches: 10. Germline CDR1 is MDHEN and CDR2 is SYDVKM. There are 15 residues in the CDR3. The CDR3, as DNA: TGTGCCAGCACCCGAGACAGGGGGCCTTCGTACGAGCAGTACTTC. Translated, it gives CASTRDRGPSYEQYF.

J is TRBJ1-5 and V is TRBV19; possible D gene TRBD1, 5 bases. Trimming pared 4 bases from V and 4 bases from J, leaving 17 bases between. Germline V lookup: CDR1 LNHDA, CDR2 SQIVND (reference sequence). This CDR3 has 16 amino acids. The CDR3 DNA reads TGTGCCAGTAGTACCAAAGGGGCGAGGGGTAATCAGCCCCAGCATTTT. It yields the protein CASSTKGARGNQPQHF.

The CDR3 DNA reads as TGTGCCAGCGGCTACTACAGGTCCGCGATGAACACTGAAGCTTTCTTT. It specifies CASGYYRSAMNTEAFF. This sequence joins TRBV28 and TRBJ1-1, with D tentatively TRBD1 (5 bases). There are 16 residues in the CDR3. The germline CDR1 and CDR2 sequences are MDHEN and SYDVKM. Trimming took off 8 bases at V and 0 bases at J, with 19 bases between the two ends.

J is TRBJ1-2 and V is TRBV6-1; D is uncertain. There are 13 residues in the CDR3. Trimming removed 5 bases at V and 3 bases at J, with 10 bases between. In germline, CDR1 is MNHNS, CDR2 SASEGT. This CDR3 reads CASSSGEYYGYTF. CDR3 bases: TGTGCCAGCAGTTCCGGGGAATACTATGGCTACACCTTC.

This clone was detected only once. The chain uses TRBV7-9 and TRBJ2-5, with D perhaps matching TRBD2 (6 bases). This CDR3 contains 15 residues. CDR1 is SEHNR, CDR2 FQNEAQ, per germline (reference sequence). V shed 5 bases and J shed 3 bases, with 16 bases lying between them. The CDR3 region has the DNA TGTGCCAGCAGCGCGCGCGGGACTGCGAAAGAGACCCAGTACTTC. Its translation is CASSARGTAKETQYF. Full variable domain (remainder filled in from reference TRBV7-9 and TRBJ2-5): DTGVSQNPRHKITKRGQNVTFRCDPISEHNRLYWYRQTLGQGPEFLTYFQNEAQLEKSRLLSDRFSAERPKGSFSTLEIQRTEQGDSAMYLCASSARGTAKETQYFGPGTRLLVL.

The V call is TRBV6-1, the J call TRBJ2-7, with 8 bases matching TRBD1. The CDR3 contains 13 residues. V trimming: 4 bases; J trimming: 7 bases; junction bases outside the gene matches: 6. Germline V lookup: CDR1 MNHNS, CDR2 SASEGT. Here the CDR3 DNA reads TGTGCCAGCAGTGTCGGACAGGGTAGGGAGCAGTACTTC. This gives the protein CASSVGQGREQYF.

The chain couples TRBV5-6 to TRBJ2-2; D not resolved. The CDR3 contains 15 residues. Trimming removed 1 base from V and 4 bases from J, with 11 bases in between. Germline V CDR1 and CDR2: SGHDT, YYEEEE. The CDR3 spells CASSLYGRSTGELFF. Written as DNA, the CDR3 is TGTGCCAGCAGCTTGTACGGCAGGTCCACCGGGGAGCTGTTTTTT.